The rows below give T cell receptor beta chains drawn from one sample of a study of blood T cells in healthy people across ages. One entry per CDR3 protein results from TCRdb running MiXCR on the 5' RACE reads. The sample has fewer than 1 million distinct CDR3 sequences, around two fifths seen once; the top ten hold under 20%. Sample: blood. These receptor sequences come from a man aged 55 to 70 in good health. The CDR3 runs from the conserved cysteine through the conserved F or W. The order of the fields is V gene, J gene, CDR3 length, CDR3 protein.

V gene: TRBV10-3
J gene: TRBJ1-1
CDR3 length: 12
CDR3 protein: CAISDTHTEAFF

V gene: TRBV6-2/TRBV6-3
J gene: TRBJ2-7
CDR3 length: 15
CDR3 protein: CASIMRPTDSYEQYF

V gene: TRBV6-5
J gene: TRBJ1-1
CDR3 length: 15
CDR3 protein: CASRRGGAKDTEAFF

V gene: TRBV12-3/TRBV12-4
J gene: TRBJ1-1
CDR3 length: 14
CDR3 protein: CASSLQGTNTEAFF

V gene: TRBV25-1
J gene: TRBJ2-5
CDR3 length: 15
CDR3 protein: CASSGGLAGGETQYF

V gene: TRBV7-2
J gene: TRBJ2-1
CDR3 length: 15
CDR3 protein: CASSLVGFSFDEQFF

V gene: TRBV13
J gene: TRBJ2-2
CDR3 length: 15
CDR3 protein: CASSIGHQNTGELFF

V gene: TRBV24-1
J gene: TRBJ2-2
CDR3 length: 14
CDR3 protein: CATSLRGLTGELFF

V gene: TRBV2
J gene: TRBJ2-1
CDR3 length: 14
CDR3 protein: CASSELQGYNEQFF

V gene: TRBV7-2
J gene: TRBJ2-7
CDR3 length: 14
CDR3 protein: CASSSPGGFYEQYF

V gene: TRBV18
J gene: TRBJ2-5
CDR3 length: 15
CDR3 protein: CASSPDRVSGETQYF

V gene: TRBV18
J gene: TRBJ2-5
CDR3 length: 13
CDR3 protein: CASSSMLQETQYF

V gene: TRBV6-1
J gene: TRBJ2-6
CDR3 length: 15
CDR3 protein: CASSARGTGANVLTF

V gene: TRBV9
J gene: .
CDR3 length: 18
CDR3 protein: CASSVGDRAPWIMGEQYF

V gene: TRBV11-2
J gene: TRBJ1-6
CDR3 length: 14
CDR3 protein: CASSAEGYNSPLHF

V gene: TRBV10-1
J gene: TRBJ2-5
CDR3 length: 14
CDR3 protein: CASSKNEGMETQYF

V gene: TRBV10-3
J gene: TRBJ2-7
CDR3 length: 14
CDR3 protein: CAISEGGRSYEQYF

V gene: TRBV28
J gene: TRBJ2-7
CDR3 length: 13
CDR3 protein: CASTRGSDYEQYF

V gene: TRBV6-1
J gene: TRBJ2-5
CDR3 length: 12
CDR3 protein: CASRPQQETQYF

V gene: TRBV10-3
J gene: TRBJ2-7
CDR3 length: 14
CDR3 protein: CASSIGQGRDEQYF

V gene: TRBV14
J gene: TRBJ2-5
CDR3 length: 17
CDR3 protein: CASSPLPQRTYQETQYF

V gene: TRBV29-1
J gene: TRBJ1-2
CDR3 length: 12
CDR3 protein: CSMTETNYGYTF

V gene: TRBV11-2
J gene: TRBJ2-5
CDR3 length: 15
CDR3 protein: CASSLDGGQGLVQYF

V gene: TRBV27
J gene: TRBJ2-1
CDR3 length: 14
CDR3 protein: CASSRDSGVNEQFF

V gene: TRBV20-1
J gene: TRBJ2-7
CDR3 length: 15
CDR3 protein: CSARDPGTGPYEQYF

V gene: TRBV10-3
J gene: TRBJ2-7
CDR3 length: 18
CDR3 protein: CAISEAVGKGTKSYEQYF

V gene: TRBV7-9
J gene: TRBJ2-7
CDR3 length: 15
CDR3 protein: CASSLQTSESYEQYF

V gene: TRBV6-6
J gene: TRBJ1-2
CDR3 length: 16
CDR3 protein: CASSYSNPRNGYGYTF

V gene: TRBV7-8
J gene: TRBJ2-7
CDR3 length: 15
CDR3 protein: CASSLDYRGPYEQYF

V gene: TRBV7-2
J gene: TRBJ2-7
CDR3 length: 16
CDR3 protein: CASSFVSGTSSQKQYF

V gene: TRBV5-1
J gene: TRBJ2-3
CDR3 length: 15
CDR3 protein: CASSLIEKNTDTQYF

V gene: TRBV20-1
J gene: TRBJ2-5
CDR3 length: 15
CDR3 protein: CSARGVGGEQETQYF

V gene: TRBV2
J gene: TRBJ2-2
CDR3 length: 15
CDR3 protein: CASTHLDRDTGELFF

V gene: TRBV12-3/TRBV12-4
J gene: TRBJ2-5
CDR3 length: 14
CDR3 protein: CASSVREGGETQYF

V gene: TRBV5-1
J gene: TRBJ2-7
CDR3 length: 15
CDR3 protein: CASSLGTSGDYEQYF

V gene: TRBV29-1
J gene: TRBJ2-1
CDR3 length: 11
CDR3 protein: CSVPGGNEQFF

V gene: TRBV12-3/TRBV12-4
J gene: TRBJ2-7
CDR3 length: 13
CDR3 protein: CVGGPDTGGEQYF

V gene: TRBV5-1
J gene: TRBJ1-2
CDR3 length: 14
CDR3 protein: CASSLGTGPFGYTF

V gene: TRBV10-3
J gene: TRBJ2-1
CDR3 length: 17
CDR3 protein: CAIPCLTGELGDNEQFF

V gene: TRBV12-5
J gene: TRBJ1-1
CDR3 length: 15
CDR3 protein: CASGYGTVLNTEAFF

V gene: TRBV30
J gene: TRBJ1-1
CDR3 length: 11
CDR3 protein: CAWRGETEAFF

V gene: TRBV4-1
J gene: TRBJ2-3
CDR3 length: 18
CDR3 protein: CASSQEPGKRGGTDTQYF

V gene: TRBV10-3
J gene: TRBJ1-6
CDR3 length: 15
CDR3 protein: CAISDPTPSNSPLHF

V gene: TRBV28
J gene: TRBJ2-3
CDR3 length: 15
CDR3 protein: CASRSSGGRTDTQYF

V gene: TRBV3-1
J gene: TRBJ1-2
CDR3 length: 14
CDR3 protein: CASSLTGTPYGYTF

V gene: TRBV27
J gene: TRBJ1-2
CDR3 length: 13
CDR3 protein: CASSLGGSYGYTF

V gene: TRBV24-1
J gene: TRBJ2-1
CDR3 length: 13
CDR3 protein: CATSEDYRGEQFF

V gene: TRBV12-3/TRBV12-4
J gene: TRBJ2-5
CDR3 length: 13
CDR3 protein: CASGSRSQETQYF

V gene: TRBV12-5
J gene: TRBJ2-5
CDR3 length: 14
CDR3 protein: CASGLVTEGETQYF